This is a list of T cell receptor beta chains from one sample in a study of cytomegalovirus exposure and HLA in healthy donors. Profiling relied on immunoSEQ multiplex PCR, and the TCRdb table lists in-frame clones only, not all of them. There are approximately 170,000 clones in the sample; roughly 83% occur only once, and less than 2.5% lies in the top ten. Specimen: PBMCs. The receptors originated from a woman in her 50s in good health and CMV-seronegative. The CDR3 runs from the conserved cysteine through the conserved F or W.

v_call cdr3_aa
TRBV27 CASSLLMTFSGNTIYF
TRBV10-1 CASSESGSGNTEAFF
TRBV14 CASSQFMNTEAFF
TRBV28 CASDTTGSSTEAFF
TRBV11-3 CASSADRGPLGSTDTQYF
TRBV4-3 CASSQDEGEETQYF
TRBV28 CASRGLPGRKFWETQYF
TRBV6-6 CASSYPGQGSYEQYF
TRBV5-4 CASSPLAGSTDTQYF
TRBV28 CASSSHPGQDYGYTF
TRBV7-2 CASSSQGNTEAFF
TRBV30 CAWGLNQPQHF
TRBV11-2 CASSLGQGAYEQYF
TRBV28 CAITGTSGSGNEQFF
TRBV5-6 CASSLGYRGIEKLFF
TRBV19 CAVKQGASTGELFF
TRBV7-2 CASSLEGGHQPQHF
TRBV6-1 CPRDRVVTEAFF
TRBV30 CAWSVGLAGPTDTQYF
TRBV7-9 CSSSFNVEQYF
TRBV11-3 CASSLRNTGELFF
TRBV6-4 CASSDSWTDYNEQFF
TRBV5-1 CASSLPKRREFRDYGYTF
TRBV6-1 CASSAVTGSGNTIYF
TRBV7-9 CSSSRLLRTDTYEQYF
TRBV5-1 CASSVGAGVGTEAFF
TRBV2 CASSEDSGSIYGYTF
TRBV5-4 CASSPEGQSRAGGYTF
TRBV7-9 CASSSQGSGNQPQHF
TRBV10-2 CASTQGGSPLHF
TRBV7-8 CASSLAQGTYSNQPQHF
TRBV5-4 CASSLRQGSLSGNTIYF
TRBV9 CASSASGFYNQPQHF
TRBV14 CASSQGRQVGNTIYF
TRBV18 CASSPLQGVAQPQHF
TRBV5-5 CASSSSGPYSNQPQHF
TRBV6-6 CASSYGEGSGNTIYF
TRBV15 CATSRDAYSSPLHF
TRBV25-1 CASSGPGQAVGDTF
TRBV2 CASRKTGTGVDEKLFF
TRBV28 CASRDRRLSYEQYF
TRBV6-1 CASSELARGPAEAFF
TRBV28 CASKGGSQPQHF
TRBV7-9 CASSPQGGRGSYNEQFF
TRBV2 CASSQTRAGRGSTTQAFF
TRBV5-1 CASSSTGGGYEQYF
TRBV7-2 CASSLNPGGNNEQFF
TRBV10-3 CAIGAGLNTEAFF
TRBV28 CASNSQQGVLWGYTF
TRBV27 CASSLRGSGEQYF
TRBV5-1 CASSLGDRDQETQYF
TRBV28 CASSTSGRGIYEQYF
TRBV5-8 CASSLGGAGASGQFF